The clone carrying this TCR beta chain was seen a handful of times. Its target is unknown. These data come from a study of CD8 T cells in ankylosing spondylitis. Whole-study results and caveats: It was reported that disease-linked clones were significantly enriched in matched ankylosing spondylitis synovial fluid. A TCR beta motif of seven or eight highly homologous variants appeared characteristic of ankylosing spondylitis blood.

Quantitative 5'-RACE with molecular barcodes was used to make the TCR beta libraries. In TCRdb, the 5' RACE reads were re-called with MiXCR into one record per CDR3 protein. The sample has about 360,000 distinct CDR3 sequences, about 15% seen once. The CDR3 consists of 16 residues. The germline gives CDR1 MDHEN, CDR2 SYDVKM. V lost 8 bases and J lost 3, with 22 bases in between. Source material: blood, either unsorted or a sorted T cell fraction (not recorded which). This TCR was sampled from a male donor with ankylosing spondylitis or in good health (not recorded which). The chain joins TRBV28 to TRBJ1-1; a possible D gene is TRBD1 (5 bases). CDR3 region: CASGNPRKRRDTEAFF. The DNA for the CDR3 is TGTGCCAGCGGAAACCCGCGAAAGCGCAGGGACACTGAAGCTTTCTTT.